This T cell receptor beta chain stems from a study of T cell repertoires in cytomegalovirus infection. Study context: In the study, CMV epitopes included recently identified HLA-C-restricted and well-studied HLA-B-restricted ones. An indication of both CMV infection and matching HLA type came from public TCR beta signatures.

Losses at the gene ends were 0 bases for V and 0 bases for J; bases not matched to a gene: 9. The CDR3 is 17 residues long. The germline gives CDR1 DFQATT, CDR2 SNEGSKA (reference sequence). TCRdb re-analysed the reads in MiXCR, keeping a single row per CDR3 protein. The sample records tens of thousands of distinct CDR3 sequences, roughly 20% being singletons. Worth noting for this clonotype: Its target is not known.

The chain is built from TRBV20-1 and TRBJ2-7; 9 nucleotides agree with TRBD2. The receptor's source is a human donor in good health (CMV status not recorded). Some clones in this sample may be carry-over from other donors' samples. The starting material was CD8+ T cells from cultured PBMCs, obtained from culture after CMV antigen stimulation. CDR3 residues: CSARDKILAGYSYEQYF. The CDR3 DNA sequence: TGCAGTGCTAGAGATAAGATTCTAGCGGGGTACTCCTACGAGCAGTACTTC.